The 27 T cell receptor beta chains given below trace back to one sample, sequenced in a study of CD8+ T cells in alopecia areata. This sample's treatment: oral pan-JAK inhibitor, 5-10 mg twice daily. It was cDNA, reverse transcribed from extracted RNA, that served as the sequencing template. Produced via immunoSEQ multiplex PCR; TCRdb's table is partial and in-frame only. Found here are approximately 190,000 clones, nearly 60% of them singletons; the top ten hold about 5%. The source was CD4+ T cells sorted from blood, collected at week 24, from a patient treated with tofacitinib. The receptor set was obtained from a human donor with alopecia areata.

V and J are TRBV18 and TRBJ2-5; D remains unclear. The germline V gene has CDR1 KGHSH and CDR2 LQKENI. The CDR3 consists of 14 residues. The ends were cut back, 4 bases at V and 1 base at J, with 10 bases in the middle. CDR3 in amino acids: CASSRSKTQETQYF. The CDR3, as DNA: TGTGCCAGCTCACGGAGTAAAACCCAAGAGACCCAGTACTTC. Filled out from reference TRBV18 and TRBJ2-5, the complete variable domain reads NAGVMQNPRHLVRRRGQEARLRCSPMKGHSHVYWYRQLPEEGLKFMVYLQKENIIDESGMPKERFSAEFPKEGPSILRIQQVVRGDSAAYFCASSRSKTQETQYFGPGTRLLVL.

J is TRBJ1-5 and V is TRBV7-8; weak D call: TRBD1 (6 bases). Germline CDR1 reads SGHVS; CDR2 reads FQNEAQ. The CDR3 sequence is 17 residues long. V shed 2 bases and J shed 3 bases, with 17 bases lying between them. The CDR3 region has the DNA TGTGCCAGCAGCTTATTAAGTAGGACAGTGAACAATCAGCCCCAGCATTTT. Translating it yields CASSLLSRTVNNQPQHF.

The chain carries TRBV4-1 and TRBJ2-1; 7 nucleotides agree with TRBD2. Trimming cost V 5 bases and J 3 bases; bases outside gene matches: 7. In germline, CDR1 is MGHRA, CDR2 YSYEKL. The CDR3 sequence is 15 residues long. Written as DNA, the CDR3 is TGCGCCAGCAGCTGGGCTAGCGGAAACTACAATGAGCAGTTCTTC. Translated, it gives CASSWASGNYNEQFF.

This chain joins TRBV4-3 and TRBJ1-5; tentative D call: TRBD1 (6 bases). CDR1 is LGHNA and CDR2 is YSLEER in the germline V gene. V lost 0 bases to trimming and J lost 4 bases, with 13 bases between them. This CDR3 comprises 16 residues. CDR3 sequence reads: CASSQEIGQPNQPQHF. The CDR3 DNA follows: TGCGCCAGCAGCCAAGAAATCGGACAGCCGAATCAGCCCCAGCATTTT.

This clone has more than one count but fewer than ten. J is TRBJ2-2 and V is TRBV7-3; D is unclear. The CDR3 extends over 13 amino acids. Germline V gene data show CDR1 as SGHTA and CDR2 as FQGTGA. Trimming left V 6 bases short and J 6 bases short, with 11 bases between. The CDR3 DNA reads TGTGCCAGCAGACCAAGGACCGCCGGGGAGCTGTTTTTT. It specifies CASRPRTAGELFF.

The chain uses TRBV10-3 and TRBJ2-5; D is unresolved. Germline V gene sequence: CDR1 ENHRY, CDR2 SYGVKD. Trimming removed 3 bases from V and 5 bases from J, with 4 bases in between. The CDR3 contains 11 residues. In DNA, the CDR3 is TGTGCCATCAGTGACACGGAGACCCAGTACTTC. Protein: CAISDTETQYF.

V usage is TRBV5-1 and J usage is TRBJ2-5, with D unclear. From germline, CDR1 is SGHRS and CDR2 YFSETQ. V shed 4 bases and J shed 4 bases, with 14 bases lying between them. CDR3 length equals 14 residues. The CDR3 loop reads CASSPRTPPETQYF. Here the CDR3 DNA reads TGCGCCAGCAGCCCCCGGACCCCCCCAGAGACCCAGTACTTC.

This clone appeared a few times. The chain carries TRBV18 and TRBJ1-3; D call uncertain. Germline V gene lookup returns CDR1 KGHSH and CDR2 LQKENI. Between the trimmed V and J ends, which lost 2 bases and 4 bases, there was a span of 6 bases. CDR3 size: 13 residues. CDR3 sequence reads: CASSPSEGNTIYF. The CDR3 coding sequence is TGTGCCAGCTCACCATCCGAAGGAAACACCATATATTTT.

This chain links TRBV7-9 with TRBJ2-7; D may correspond to TRBD1 or TRBD2 (6 bases each). This CDR3 spans 13 amino acids. Trimming took 5 bases from V and 6 from J, leaving 14 bases between them. The germline CDR1 and CDR2 sequences are SEHNR and FQNEAQ (reference sequence). The CDR3 reads CASSQGTEPEQYF. The CDR3 coding sequence is TGTGCCAGCAGCCAGGGGACTGAACCCGAGCAGTACTTC. Looking up the rest from reference TRBV7-9 and TRBJ2-7 gives the full variable domain: DTGVSQNPRHKITKRGQNVTFRCDPISEHNRLYWYRQTLGQGPEFLTYFQNEAQLEKSRLLSDRFSAERPKGSFSTLEIQRTEQGDSAMYLCASSQGTEPEQYFGPGTRLTVT.

The gene calls are TRBV7-2 and TRBJ1-5; D call uncertain. The V end was cut by 1 base, the J end by 0 bases, with 7 bases between. The V gene's germline CDR1 is SGHTA and CDR2 FQGNSA. CDR3 length: 15 residues. The DNA for the CDR3 is TGTGCCAGCAGCTTAGTTGCAGGTAGCAATCAGCCCCAGCATTTT. Its protein product is CASSLVAGSNQPQHF.

This clone was seen just once. The genes are TRBV5-1 and TRBJ2-7, with a tentative D call TRBD2 (5 bases). This CDR3 spans 15 amino acids. CDR1 and CDR2 from the germline V gene are SGHRS and YFSETQ. The germline V and J ends were trimmed by 0 bases and 5 bases, with 15 bases remaining between them. The CDR3 loop reads CASSLEPLASDEQYF. The CDR3 DNA reads TGCGCCAGCAGCTTGGAGCCCCTAGCATCTGACGAGCAGTACTTC.

This clone was picked up a small number of times. V gene TRBV6-5 combines with J gene TRBJ2-6; 9 bases agree with TRBD1. The CDR3 is made up of 15 amino acids. Germline values: CDR1 MNHEY, CDR2 SVGAGI. V lost 6 bases, J lost 1 base, and 1 base stayed unmatched. The CDR3 region has the DNA TGTGCCAGCAGGACAGGGGGATCTGGGGCCAACGTCCTGACTTTC. It yields the protein CASRTGGSGANVLTF.

The chain combines TRBV15 with TRBJ2-2; tentatively, D is TRBD1 (5 bases). The CDR3 has 12 amino acids. Per germline, CDR1 LNHNV and CDR2 YYDKDF (reference sequence). V lost 9 bases to trimming and J lost 5 bases, with 10 bases between them. CDR3 nucleotide sequence: TGTGCCACTAGGCCAGGGACCGGGGAGCTGTTTTTT. Encoded protein: CATRPGTGELFF.

The rearrangement links TRBV9 to TRBJ2-5; maybe TRBD1 (6 bases). Germline lookup yields CDR1 SGDLS and CDR2 YYNGEE. The V and J ends lost 6 bases and 7 bases respectively, with 22 bases between them. The CDR3 covers 15 residues. CDR3 protein: CASNAGGQTGRTQYF. The CDR3 DNA follows: TGTGCCAGCAACGCTGGAGGACAGACTGGACGGACCCAGTACTTC.

The CDR3 region has the DNA TGCAGCGTTGGTCACCCCCCCCAGGACTCCTACGAGCAGTACTTC. Its translation is CSVGHPPQDSYEQYF. The chain employs TRBV29-1 and TRBJ2-7; D remains ambiguous. Per germline, CDR1 SQVTM and CDR2 ANQGSEA. This CDR3 is 15 amino acids long. V was cut by 4 bases and J by 0 bases, with 16 bases left in between.

A remark on this clone: Compared with germline, one end of the junction differs, possibly owing to a read error. Other DNA sequences in the same sample also yield this CDR3. The genes are TRBV30 and TRBJ1-1; the D gene is possibly TRBD1 (6 bases). Per the germline V gene, CDR1 is GTSNPN and CDR2 is SVGIG (reference sequence). CDR3 length: 11 residues. The CDR3 coding sequence is TGTGCCTGGAGCCGGGACACCGAAGCTTTCTTT. Its translation: CAWSRDTEAFF.

A few counts support this clone. The chain combines TRBV11-2 with TRBJ2-7; a weak D match, TRBD1 (5 bases). Germline lookup yields CDR1 SGHAT and CDR2 FQNNGV. V was shortened by 5 bases and J by 13 bases, with 24 bases between the two germline ends. CDR3 length: 14 residues. CDR3 DNA sequence: TGTGCCAGCAGCCCATTGGCGACAGCCGGTCTACAATACTTC. Residues: CASSPLATAGLQYF.

A note on this clone: The same CDR3 also results from other DNA sequences found in this sample. The rearrangement uses TRBV29-1 and TRBJ2-3, with 8 bases aligning to TRBD2. This CDR3 comprises 14 residues. With V trimmed by 3 bases and J by 2 bases, 4 bases remained unmatched. Germline V lookup: CDR1 SQVTM, CDR2 ANQGSEA. CDR3 nucleotides: TGCAGCGTTGATCGGCGGGGGGACACAGATACGCAGTATTTT. It specifies CSVDRRGDTDTQYF.

V and J are TRBV15 and TRBJ2-5; D remains unclear. CDR1 LNHNV and CDR2 YYDKDF come from the germline V gene (reference sequence). V was shortened by 1 base and J by 3 bases, with 6 bases between the two germline ends. The CDR3 has 13 residues. CDR3 sequence: CATSRAAEETQYF. The CDR3 nucleotides read TGTGCCACCAGCAGAGCGGCCGAAGAGACCCAGTACTTC.

The gene calls are TRBV25-1 and TRBJ1-1; D uncertain. CDR1 MGHDK and CDR2 SYGVNS come from the germline V gene. The V gene lost 6 bases and the J gene lost 3 bases, with 17 bases spanning the gap. The CDR3 consists of 15 residues. CDR3: CASSQDWRVDTEAFF. The CDR3 bases are TGTGCCAGCAGCCAAGATTGGAGGGTAGACACTGAAGCTTTCTTT.

The chain uses TRBV27 and TRBJ1-2; 8 positions match TRBD1. After removal of 5 bases from V and 8 bases from J, the junction contained 7 bases not matched to a gene. This CDR3 has 13 amino acids. CDR1 is MNHEY and CDR2 is SMNVEV in the germline V gene (reference sequence). Here the CDR3 reads CASSRTGTDGYTF. The CDR3 DNA follows: TGTGCCAGCAGTCGGACAGGGACAGACGGCTACACCTTC.

V is TRBV29-1 and J is TRBJ2-3, with 7 nucleotides matching TRBD2. The CDR3 covers 14 residues. Unmatched junction bases numbered 8, after V lost 7 bases and J lost 1 base. Per germline, CDR1 SQVTM and CDR2 ANQGSEA. The CDR3 nucleotides are TGCAGCGCTGAGGCCCGGGAGGGCACAGATACGCAGTATTTT. Translating it yields CSAEAREGTDTQYF.

The chain uses TRBV6-5 and TRBJ1-4; TRBD1 matches at 7 bases. Germline values: CDR1 MNHEY, CDR2 SVGAGI. V dropped 5 bases and J dropped 10; count of bases not matched to a gene: 13. This CDR3 spans 15 amino acids. The CDR3 loop is CASSPLSTGAVKLFF. The CDR3 DNA reads as TGTGCCAGCAGTCCTTTATCAACAGGGGCAGTAAAACTGTTTTTT.

This clone was seen a handful of times. The rearrangement joins TRBV2 to TRBJ2-2; no clear D gene. V was pared by 1 base and J by 13 bases, with 13 bases between. Germline-derived CDR1 and CDR2 are SNHLY and FYNNEI. This CDR3 spans 13 amino acids. DNA of the CDR3: TGTGCCAGCAGTGAAGAATCCCCGAAGGGGCTGTTTTTT. The encoded protein is CASSEESPKGLFF. The variable domain in full, completed from reference TRBV2 and TRBJ2-2, reads EPEVTQTPSHQVTQMGQEVILRCVPISNHLYFYWYRQILGQKVEFLVSFYNNEISEKSEIFDDQFSVERPDGSNFTLKIRSTKLEDSAMYFCASSEESPKGLFFGEGSRLTVL.

V usage is TRBV6-5 and J usage is TRBJ1-6; 9 bases fit TRBD1. The J segment lost 8 bases and the V segment lost 0 bases, leaving 2 bases of the junction unmatched. Looked up from germline, CDR1 is MNHEY and CDR2 is SVGAGI. The CDR3 loop spans 15 amino acids. CDR3 bases: TGTGCCAGCAGTTACTCGACAGGGGGGGATTCACCCCTCCACTTT. Encoded protein: CASSYSTGGDSPLHF.

This chain's CDR3 is CASSRTGTPIETQYF. The CDR3 coding sequence is TGTGCCAGCAGCCGAACCGGGACACCGATAGAGACCCAGTACTTC. V gene TRBV7-2 combines with J gene TRBJ2-5; the D gene is possibly TRBD1 (6 bases). Trimming took 5 bases from V and 4 from J, leaving 17 bases between them. The CDR3 has 15 amino acids. The germline V gene encodes CDR1 SGHTA and CDR2 FQGNSA.

The chain uses TRBV7-7 and TRBJ2-1, with TRBD2 identical over 7 bases. The CDR3 extends over 15 amino acids. CDR1 SSHAT and CDR2 FNYEAQ come from the germline V gene (reference sequence). The J segment lost 6 bases and the V segment lost 5 bases, leaving 10 bases of the junction unmatched. DNA for the CDR3: TGTGCCAGCAGCCTTACTAGCGAGGTAGCCAATGAGCAGTTCTTC. Protein: CASSLTSEVANEQFF.